These T cell receptor beta chains were read from a single sample in a study of blood T cell repertoires in COVID-19. TCRdb keeps only in-frame clones here, not all; method: immunoSEQ multiplex PCR. The table has about 310,000 clones, roughly 89% seen once; the top ten hold approximately 4.5%. The material sequenced was PBMCs or T cells enriched from blood (not recorded which). The origin of the receptors is a woman aged 18-29 years with acute COVID-19. The CDR3 runs from the conserved cysteine through the conserved F or W. Size is stated for part of the rows, as once, few or many counts, or as a class when the clone is expanded.

TRBV30	TRBJ1-5	NA	CACWDKSNQPQHF
TRBV9	TRBJ1-5	NA	CASSGGYSNQPQHF
TRBV28	TRBJ1-1	NA	CASIVNTEAFF
TRBV2	TRBJ1-5	NA	CASSGTGTLFRNQPQHF
TRBV6-6	TRBJ1-1	NA	CASSHANIQGVHTEAFF
TRBV29-1	TRBJ1-3	once	CSVVKQGGSGNTIYF
TRBV28	TRBJ2-7	once	CASSSPGQLFVREQYF
TRBV18	TRBJ2-7	NA	CASSPDDRDWEQYF
TRBV7-3	TRBJ2-7	NA	CASSPQGTSYEQYF
TRBV11-3	TRBJ1-3	NA	CASSSQVISGNTIYF
TRBV11-2	TRBJ1-1	NA	CASSSSFWETEAFF
TRBV9	TRBJ2-2	NA	CASNPTPTSGTTGELFF
TRBV7-9	TRBJ1-1	NA	CASSLPGQNTEAFF
TRBV4-1	TRBJ1-5	NA	CASSQGTGGGQPQHF
TRBV7-9	TRBJ2-1	NA	CASSLILTSGDNNEQFF
TRBV7-2	TRBJ2-2	NA	CASSRGSGTSGTGELFF
TRBV19	TRBJ1-5	NA	CASSQTGGNQPQHF
TRBV7-6	TRBJ1-1	NA	CASSLNRRPVEAFF
TRBV11-3	TRBJ2-1	NA	CASSFDSPRVNEQFF
TRBV29-1	TRBJ1-1	once	CSSLPRTGAMNTEAFF
TRBV6-1	TRBJ1-1	NA	CASSEVITGPFTEAFF
TRBV24-1	TRBJ2-1	few	CATSDYPSTSGSSVEQFF
TRBV14	TRBJ2-7	NA	CASSLGRGRGYEQYF
TRBV15	TRBJ1-2	NA	CATSQDRGGYGYTF
TRBV7-9	TRBJ2-2	NA	CASSLQQGLGRTGELFF
TRBV3-1/TRBV3-2	TRBJ2-5	NA	CASSQEGTSGRVGKIETQYF
TRBV24-1	TRBJ2-7	NA	CATSDITSAGQPYEQYF
TRBV27	TRBJ2-7	NA	CASSPRGTYEQYF
TRBV24-1	TRBJ2-2	NA	CATSDAGTRNTGELFF
TRBV9	TRBJ2-2	few	CASRGASDTGELFF
TRBV11-2	TRBJ1-1	NA	CASSPHASHRGLVTEAFF
TRBV27	TRBJ1-1	NA	CASSLGGFEAFF
TRBV12-3/TRBV12-4	TRBJ2-7	NA	CASSFIPYEQYF
TRBV11-3	NA	NA	CASSLEPNKGQGIQYF
TRBV12-2	TRBJ1-4	NA	CASRGQAGGWTNEKLFF
TRBV29-1	TRBJ2-1	NA	CSVENEQFF
TRBV28	TRBJ2-1	once	CASSLALYTSGRRDNEQFF
TRBV10-3	TRBJ2-1	NA	CAIKWEGLDEQFF
TRBV19	TRBJ1-1	NA	CASSIPGLKNTEAFF
TRBV6-5	TRBJ2-1	NA	CASSSSGAYNEQFF
TRBV7-9	TRBJ1-5	NA	CASSWGQGGNQPQHF
TRBV27	TRBJ1-2	NA	CASSYGTDFYGYTF
TRBV24-1	TRBJ2-5	NA	CATSDLTGIQETQYF
TRBV5-1	TRBJ2-7	NA	CASSFAGTSVQTYEQYF
TRBV27	TRBJ2-2	NA	CASSSLDSPGELFF
TRBV5-8	TRBJ2-7	NA	CASSSRPGQGAYEQYF
TRBV5-6	TRBJ1-2	NA	CASSSIWQGGRYGDGYTF
TRBV30	TRBJ2-7	NA	CAWSVPLREGSGEQYF